Listed below are T cell receptor beta chains from one sample, sequenced in a study of T cell repertoires in aging, cancer and after chemotherapy. TCRdb redid the calling of the multiplex PCR reads with MiXCR, one entry per CDR3 protein. The table includes 3,000 or so distinct CDR3 sequences, around a quarter detected once. Input material: blood. The receptors come from a human donor with a solid tumor. The CDR3 runs from the conserved cysteine through the conserved F or W. Each record gives: V gene, D gene, J gene, clone size, CDR3 protein, CDR3 DNA. D genes are given only for firm matches. Clone size, where shown, is once, few, many, or a class for clones that have expanded.

>TRBV19|.|TRBJ1-1|medium-sized
CASSIGTMNTEAFF
TGTGCCAGTAGTATAGGGACAATGAACACTGAAGCTTTCTTT
>TRBV11-3|TRBD2|TRBJ2-1|medium-sized
CASSSLAGAVNEQFF
TGTGCCAGCAGTTCCCTAGCGGGGGCTGTCAATGAGCAGTTCTTC
>TRBV11-3|TRBD1|TRBJ2-3|.
CASSLAGTGIRDTQYF
TGTGCCAGCAGCTTAGCAGGGACAGGGATAAGAGATACGCAGTATTTT
>TRBV19|TRBD2|TRBJ2-1|medium-sized
CASTSGRARGYDEQFF
TGTGCCAGTACTAGCGGGAGGGCCCGCGGATACGATGAGCAGTTCTTC
>TRBV6-5|.|TRBJ1-6|medium-sized
CASSPRVFNSPLHF
TGTGCCAGCAGCCCTAGGGTCTTTAATTCACCCCTCCACTTT
>TRBV7-9|.|TRBJ1-4|few
CASSPTGISNEKLFF
TGTGCCAGCAGCCCCACAGGGATATCTAATGAAAAACTGTTTTTT
>TRBV19|.|TRBJ2-6|medium-sized
CASSLLADNPGANVLTF
TGTGCCAGTAGTCTTCTAGCCGACAACCCTGGGGCCAACGTCCTGACTTTC
>TRBV9|TRBD2|TRBJ2-7|once
CASSVRASGHTYEQYF
TGTGCCAGCAGCGTACGGGCTAGCGGGCATACCTACGAGCAGTACTTC
>TRBV18|TRBD1|TRBJ1-1|.
CASSSDRAKTEAFF
TGTGCCAGCTCATCGGACAGGGCTAAAACTGAAGCTTTCTTT
>TRBV6-5|.|TRBJ2-2|large
CASSYDAGELFF
TGTGCCAGCAGTTACGATGCCGGGGAGCTGTTTTTT
>TRBV27|TRBD1|TRBJ1-5|medium-sized
CASSTHRGDQPQHF
TGTGCCAGCAGTACGCACAGGGGGGATCAGCCCCAGCATTTT
>TRBV10-3|TRBD2|TRBJ2-2|medium-sized
CAIRTSGVDTGELFF
TGTGCCATCAGGACTAGCGGGGTGGACACCGGGGAGCTGTTTTTT
>TRBV15|.|TRBJ2-2|medium-sized
CATSRSRGPLNTGELFF
TGTGCCACCAGCAGATCCCGGGGCCCACTAAACACCGGGGAGCTGTTTTTT
>TRBV5-4|.|TRBJ1-6|.
CASSSTASSYNSPLHF
TGTGCCAGCAGCTCGACAGCGAGCTCCTATAATTCACCCCTCCACTTT
>TRBV19|.|TRBJ1-2|.
CASSLQLDYGYTF
TGTGCCAGTAGCCTCCAGTTGGACTATGGCTACACCTTC
>TRBV6-5|TRBD1|TRBJ2-1|medium-sized
CASSRQGNYNEQFF
TGTGCCAGCAGCCGACAGGGGAACTACAATGAGCAGTTCTTC
>TRBV12-3/TRBV12-4|TRBD1|TRBJ1-6|.
CASSLGQGALSHLHF
TGTGCCAGCAGCCTCGGACAGGGGGCTCTTTCACACCTCCACTTT
>TRBV6-2/TRBV6-3|TRBD2|TRBJ2-1|.
CASSYVLSGLAGPISYNEQFF
TGTGCCAGCAGTTACGTTTTATCCGGACTAGCGGGGCCTATCTCCTACAATGAGCAGTTCTTC
>TRBV27|TRBD2|TRBJ2-3|medium-sized
CASRGGSGDTQYF
TGTGCCAGCAGGGGGGGGAGCGGAGATACGCAGTATTTT
>TRBV19|TRBD2|TRBJ2-7|medium-sized
CASSGLRAGGPNEQYF
TGTGCCAGTAGTGGACTTAGAGCGGGAGGGCCGAACGAGCAGTACTTC
>TRBV11-2|.|TRBJ1-1|.
CASSFRGFAEAFF
TGTGCCAGCAGCTTCCGGGGGTTTGCTGAAGCTTTCTTT
>TRBV27|.|TRBJ2-2|medium-sized
CASNGVDTGELFF
TGTGCCAGTAATGGGGTGGACACCGGGGAGCTGTTTTTT
>TRBV12-3/TRBV12-4|.|TRBJ1-6|.
CASSITTGGSPLHF
TGTGCCAGCAGTATAACAACCGGGGGTTCACCCCTCCACTTT
>TRBV12-3/TRBV12-4|.|TRBJ2-7|medium-sized
CASAVGRVPESEQYF
TGTGCCAGCGCTGTGGGCCGGGTCCCTGAGAGTGAGCAGTACTTC
>TRBV20-1|TRBD2|TRBJ2-7|.
CSLPGSGMYEQYF
TGCAGTCTGCCGGGTAGCGGGATGTACGAGCAGTACTTC
>TRBV19|TRBD1|TRBJ1-5|medium-sized
CASKDRGGWSNQPQHF
TGTGCCAGTAAGGACAGGGGTGGATGGAGCAATCAGCCCCAGCATTTT
>TRBV10-1|.|TRBJ1-3|.
CASSPLSGTDLPGNTIYF
TGCGCCAGCAGTCCTCTCTCGGGGACGGATTTGCCTGGAAACACCATATATTTT
>TRBV10-3|.|TRBJ2-1|medium-sized
CAISEPGTLSEQFF
TGTGCCATCAGTGAACCCGGGACACTTTCTGAGCAGTTCTTC
>TRBV30|.|TRBJ2-5|.
CAWSGAGYSYEEYF
TGTGCCTGGAGTGGAGCGGGCTATTCCTACGAGGAGTACTTC
>TRBV28|TRBD2|TRBJ2-6|.
CASSHLGLAGVTGANVLTF
TGTGCCAGCAGCCACCTGGGACTAGCGGGAGTAACTGGGGCCAACGTCCTGACTTTC
>TRBV4-2|.|TRBJ2-3|few
CASSHGGRGDTQYF
TGTGCCAGCAGCCACGGGGGGCGAGGGGATACGCAGTATTTT
>TRBV23-1|.|TRBJ1-3|.
CASSQLNTGRDLSGNTIYF
TGCGCCAGCAGTCAGCTTAACACGGGAAGGGATCTCTCTGGAAACACCATATATTTT
>TRBV5-1|.|TRBJ1-2|.
CASSLESGEVDGYTF
TGCGCCAGCAGCTTGGAGTCTGGGGAGGTAGACGGCTACACCTTC
>TRBV19|TRBD2|TRBJ2-5|medium-sized
CASSIRPSGREETQYF
TGTGCCAGTAGTATTCGCCCTAGCGGGAGGGAAGAGACCCAGTACTTC
>TRBV29-1|.|TRBJ1-2|large
CSVSETPYGYTF
TGCAGCGTTTCGGAAACCCCTTATGGCTACACCTTC
>TRBV7-6|.|TRBJ1-2|medium-sized
CASSLGPTSGYTF
TGTGCCAGCAGCTTAGGTCCAACGTCGGGCTACACCTTC
>TRBV5-4|.|TRBJ2-6|medium-sized
CASSFPGGGRRFGANVLTF
TGTGCCAGCAGCTTCCCCGGAGGAGGGAGAAGGTTCGGGGCCAACGTCCTGACTTTC
>TRBV4-3|.|TRBJ1-2|.
CASSQDFGSSRPYGYTF
TGTGCCAGCAGCCAAGATTTCGGCAGCAGCCGACCCTATGGCTACACCTTC
>TRBV5-6|.|TRBJ2-3|medium-sized
CASSFRQSSTDTQYF
TGTGCCAGCAGCTTCCGCCAATCCAGCACAGATACGCAGTATTTT
>TRBV7-2|TRBD2|TRBJ2-1|few
CASSAGTSGRAGLFF
TGTGCCAGCAGCGCCGGGACTAGCGGGAGGGCCGGGCTGTTCTTC
>TRBV6-1|.|TRBJ1-2|medium-sized
CASTPAAGGGYTF
TGTGCCAGCACCCCAGCGGCGGGGGGTGGCTACACCTTC
>TRBV20-1|TRBD2|TRBJ2-5|.
CSASLRGAGVKVAQYF
TGCAGTGCTAGCCTCCGAGGAGCGGGAGTTAAAGTGGCCCAGTACTTC
>TRBV27|TRBD2|TRBJ2-1|medium-sized
CASSLSSSGNNEQFF
TGTGCCAGCAGTTTATCGTCTAGCGGGAACAATGAGCAGTTCTTC
>TRBV11-3|TRBD1|TRBJ1-5|.
CASGQGLNQPQHF
TGTGCCAGCGGACAGGGCCTCAATCAGCCCCAGCATTTT
>TRBV6-1|.|TRBJ1-5|few
CASSVIVGDQPQHF
TGTGCCAGCAGTGTTATCGTAGGGGATCAGCCCCAGCATTTT
>TRBV4-1|.|TRBJ1-3|.
CASSHGTGNTIYF
TGCGCCAGCAGCCACGGCACCGGAAACACCATATATTTT
>TRBV29-1|.|TRBJ1-2|medium-sized
CSVDSGTSPAGYTF
TGCAGCGTTGACAGCGGGACGTCCCCCGCTGGCTACACCTTC
>TRBV19|TRBD1|TRBJ2-3|medium-sized
CASSRGPPGGTQYF
TGTGCCAGCTCTAGGGGGCCTCCCGGTGGTACGCAGTATTTT
>TRBV6-5|.|TRBJ1-5|.
CASSFQGNNQPQHF
TGTGCCAGCAGCTTCCAGGGAAACAATCAGCCCCAGCATTTT
>TRBV6-1|.|TRBJ2-5|.
CASTRRETQYF
TGTGCCAGCACGAGAAGAGAGACCCAGTACTTC
>TRBV6-5|.|TRBJ2-2|medium-sized
CASSYSEGPGELFF
TGTGCCAGCAGTTACTCGGAGGGGCCCGGGGAGCTGTTTTTT
>TRBV6-2/TRBV6-3|TRBD2|TRBJ2-5|few
CASSYSPGLAPLPKATQYF
TGTGCCAGCAGTTACTCCCCGGGACTAGCACCCCTCCCCAAGGCGACCCAGTACTTC
>TRBV12-3/TRBV12-4|.|TRBJ2-2|medium-sized
CASSLARELFF
TGTGCCAGCAGTTTAGCGCGGGAGCTGTTTTTT
>TRBV2|TRBD1|TRBJ2-4|.
CASSNFEDTGQGLRNIQYF
TGTGCCAGCAGTAATTTTGAAGACACGGGACAGGGCTTACGGAACATTCAGTACTTC
>TRBV20-1|.|TRBJ2-7|.
CSARATTEQYF
TGCAGTGCTAGGGCCACGACCGAGCAGTACTTC
>TRBV15|TRBD2|TRBJ2-3|medium-sized
CATSGSGRAPDTQYF
TGTGCCACCAGCGGTAGCGGGAGGGCCCCAGATACGCAGTATTTT
>TRBV29-1|.|TRBJ1-3|medium-sized
CCDRASGNTIYF
TGCTGTGACAGAGCCTCTGGAAACACCATATATTTT
>TRBV6-2/TRBV6-3|.|TRBJ2-1|medium-sized
CAHSGSYNEQFF
TGTGCCCACTCCGGCTCCTACAATGAGCAGTTCTTC
>TRBV7-2|TRBD1|TRBJ2-7|medium-sized
CASSYAVQGSDEQYF
TGTGCCAGCAGTTACGCCGTACAGGGGTCCGACGAGCAGTACTTC